Sequencing of this TCR beta chain was carried out in a study of Graves' ophthalmopathy and Graves' hyperthyroidism. The authors amplified TCR beta CDR3 regions from RNA transcripts. The workflow started with a first-round RT-PCR run with HTBI primers and then moved on to a second-round multiplex PCR. TCRdb recomputed calls from the multiplex PCR reads with MiXCR, one row per CDR3 protein. Found here are roughly 300,000 distinct CDR3 sequences, 15% to 20% of them singletons; the top ten hold more than 9%. Study observations and caveats: Blood shared most expanded thyroid clonotypes above 0.001 frequency.

As concerns this clonotype: Its specificity is not known. The junction and the germline gene differ at one end; a read error may be behind it.

Looked up from germline, CDR1 is SEHNR and CDR2 is FQNEAQ (reference sequence). The CDR3 is made up of 12 amino acids. The origin of this receptor is an adult man with Graves' ophthalmopathy. The rearrangement joins TRBV7-9 to TRBJ1-1, with D uncertain. The sample was peripheral blood. The CDR3 protein is CASNLGRESAFF. CDR3 DNA sequence: TGTGCCAGCAACTTAGGGAGGGAGTCGGCTTTCTTT.